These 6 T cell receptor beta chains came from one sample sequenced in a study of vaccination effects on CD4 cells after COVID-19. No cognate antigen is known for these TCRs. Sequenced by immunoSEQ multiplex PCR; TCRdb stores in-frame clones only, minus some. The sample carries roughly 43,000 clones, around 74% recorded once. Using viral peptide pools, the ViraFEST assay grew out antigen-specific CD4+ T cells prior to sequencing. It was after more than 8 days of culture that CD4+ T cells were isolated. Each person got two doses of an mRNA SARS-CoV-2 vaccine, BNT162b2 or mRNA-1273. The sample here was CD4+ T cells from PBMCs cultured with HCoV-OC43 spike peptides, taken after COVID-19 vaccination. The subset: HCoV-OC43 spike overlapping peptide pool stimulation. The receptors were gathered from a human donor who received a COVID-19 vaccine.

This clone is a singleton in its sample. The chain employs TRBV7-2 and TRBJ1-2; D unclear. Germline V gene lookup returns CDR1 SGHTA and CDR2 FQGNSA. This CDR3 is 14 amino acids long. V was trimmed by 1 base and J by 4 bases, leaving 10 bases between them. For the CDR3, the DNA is TGTGCCAGCAGCTTAGTGGGCAATAGCTATGGCTACACCTTC. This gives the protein CASSLVGNSYGYTF.

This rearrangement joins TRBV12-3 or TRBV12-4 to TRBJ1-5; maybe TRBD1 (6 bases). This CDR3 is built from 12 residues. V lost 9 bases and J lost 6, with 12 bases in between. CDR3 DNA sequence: TGTGCCAGTAACAGGGAAGCTCAGCCCCAGCATTTT. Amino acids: CASNREAQPQHF.

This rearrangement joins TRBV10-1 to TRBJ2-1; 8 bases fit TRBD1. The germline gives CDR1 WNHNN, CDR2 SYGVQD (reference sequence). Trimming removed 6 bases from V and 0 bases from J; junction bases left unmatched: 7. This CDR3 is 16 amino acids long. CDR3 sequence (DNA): TGCGCCAGCAGAGGACAGGGTTCCAGCTCCTACAATGAGCAGTTCTTC. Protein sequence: CASRGQGSSSYNEQFF.

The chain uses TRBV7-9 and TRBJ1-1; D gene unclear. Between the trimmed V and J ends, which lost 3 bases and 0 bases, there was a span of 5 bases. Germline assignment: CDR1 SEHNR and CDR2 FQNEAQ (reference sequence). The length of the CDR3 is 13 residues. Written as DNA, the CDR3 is TGTGCCAGCAGCTTGAGTTTGAACACTGAAGCTTTCTTT. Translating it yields CASSLSLNTEAFF.

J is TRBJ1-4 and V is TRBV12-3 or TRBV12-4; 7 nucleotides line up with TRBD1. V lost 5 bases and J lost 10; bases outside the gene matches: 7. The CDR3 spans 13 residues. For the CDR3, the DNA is TGTGCCAGCAGTCCTGACAGGGCGAGAAAACTGTTTTTT. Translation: CASSPDRARKLFF.

The CDR3 DNA follows: TGTGCCAGCAGCTTAGCCGGACAGGGGAGGGTTTCACCCCTCCACTTT. It is translated as CASSLAGQGRVSPLHF. V gene TRBV7-9 combines with J gene TRBJ1-6; TRBD1 matches at 9 bases. The CDR3 covers 16 residues. Per the germline V gene, CDR1 is SEHNR and CDR2 is FQNEAQ (reference sequence). The V segment lost 0 bases and the J segment 9 bases; nucleotides outside the gene matches: 6.